A selection of T cell receptor beta chains follows, all from one sample in a study of blood T cell repertoires in COVID-19. Measured with immunoSEQ multiplex PCR; TCRdb has only the in-frame clones, and not every one. The sample holds about 180,000 clones; approximately 83% are singletons and the top ten take around 3%. Sequenced material: peripheral blood. The receptors originated from a man in his sixties with acute or convalescent COVID-19. CDR3s include the opening cysteine and the closing phenylalanine or tryptophan. A D gene is named only where the DNA matches it firmly.

j_call d_call v_call cdr3_nt cdr3_aa
TRBJ2-2 NA TRBV5-1 TGCGCCAGCATGAGTGAGGGGAACACCGGGGAGCTGTTTTTT CASMSEGNTGELFF
TRBJ2-3 TRBD1 TRBV7-3 TGTGCCAGCAGCGTACAGGGGACGGGCCAGACAGATACGCAGTATTTT CASSVQGTGQTDTQYF
TRBJ1-2 NA TRBV5-1 TGCGCCAGCAGCTTGGCGTCAGGGTTCTCGCACTATGGCTACACCTTC CASSLASGFSHYGYTF
TRBJ1-2 NA TRBV28 TGTGCCAGCAGCTCGGGGGGCTACACCTTC CASSSGGYTF
TRBJ2-7 NA TRBV29-1 TGCAGCGTTGAAGCTCTCGGTAGCGAGACCTACGAGCAGTACTTC CSVEALGSETYEQYF
TRBJ2-3 TRBD2 TRBV19 TGTGCCAGTAGCACCAGCGGGGGGACTAGCGGGAGTGTAAGAGATACGCAGTATTTT CASSTSGGTSGSVRDTQYF
TRBJ1-5 TRBD1 TRBV11-2 TGTGCCAGCAGCCTTACAGGGGTGGCGGATCAGCCCCAGCATTTT CASSLTGVADQPQHF
TRBJ2-3 TRBD2 TRBV18 TGTGCCAGCTCACCTCCTTGGGCTAGCGGTACAGATACGCAGTATTTT CASSPPWASGTDTQYF
TRBJ2-3 TRBD2 TRBV19 TGTGCCAGTAGTATCGCGGGAGCCTACACAGATACGCAGTATTTT CASSIAGAYTDTQYF
TRBJ1-3 TRBD1 TRBV6-5 TGTGCCAGCAGACAGGGGGCGAGTGGAAACACCATATATTTT CASRQGASGNTIYF
TRBJ1-5 NA TRBV3-1/TRBV3-2 TGTGCCAGCAGCCAAGGGTCGTGGCAGGGATGTCAGCCCCAGCATTTT CASSQGSWQGCQPQHF